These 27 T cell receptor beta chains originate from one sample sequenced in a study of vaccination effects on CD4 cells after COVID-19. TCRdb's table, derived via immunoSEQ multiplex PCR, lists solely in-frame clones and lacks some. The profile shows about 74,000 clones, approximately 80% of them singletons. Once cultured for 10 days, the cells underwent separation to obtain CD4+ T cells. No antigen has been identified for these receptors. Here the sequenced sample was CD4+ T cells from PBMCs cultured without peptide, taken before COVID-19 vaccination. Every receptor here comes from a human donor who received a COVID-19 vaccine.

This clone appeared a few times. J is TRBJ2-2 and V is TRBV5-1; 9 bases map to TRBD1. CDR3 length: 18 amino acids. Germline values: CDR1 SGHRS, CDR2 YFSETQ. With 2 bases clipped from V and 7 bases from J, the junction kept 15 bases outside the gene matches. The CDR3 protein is CASSFKQPGQGIDGELFF. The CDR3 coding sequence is TGCGCCAGCAGCTTCAAACAACCGGGACAGGGTATCGACGGGGAGCTGTTTTTT.

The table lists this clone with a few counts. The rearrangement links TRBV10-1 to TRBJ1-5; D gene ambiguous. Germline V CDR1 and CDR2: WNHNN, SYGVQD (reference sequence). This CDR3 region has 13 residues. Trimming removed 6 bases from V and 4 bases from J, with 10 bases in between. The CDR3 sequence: CASRANRNQPQHF. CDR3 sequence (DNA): TGCGCCAGCAGAGCCAATCGGAATCAGCCCCAGCATTTT.

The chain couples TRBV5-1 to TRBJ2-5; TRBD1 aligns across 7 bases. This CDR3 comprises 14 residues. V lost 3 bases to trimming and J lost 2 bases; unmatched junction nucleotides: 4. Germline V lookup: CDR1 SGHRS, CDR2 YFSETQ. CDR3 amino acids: CASSSDRTQETQYF. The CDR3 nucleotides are TGCGCCAGCAGCTCGGACAGGACACAAGAGACCCAGTACTTC.

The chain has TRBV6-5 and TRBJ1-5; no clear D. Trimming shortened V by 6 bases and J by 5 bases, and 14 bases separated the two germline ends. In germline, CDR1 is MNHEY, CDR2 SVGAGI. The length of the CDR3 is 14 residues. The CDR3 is CASSYERADQPQHF. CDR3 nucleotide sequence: TGTGCCAGCAGCTACGAGAGGGCTGATCAGCCCCAGCATTTT.

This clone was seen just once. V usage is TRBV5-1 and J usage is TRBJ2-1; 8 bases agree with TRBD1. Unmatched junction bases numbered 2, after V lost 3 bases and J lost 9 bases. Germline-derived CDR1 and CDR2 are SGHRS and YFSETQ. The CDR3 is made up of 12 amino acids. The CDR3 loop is CASSYDRGEQFF. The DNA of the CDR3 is TGCGCCAGCAGCTACGACAGGGGTGAGCAGTTCTTC.

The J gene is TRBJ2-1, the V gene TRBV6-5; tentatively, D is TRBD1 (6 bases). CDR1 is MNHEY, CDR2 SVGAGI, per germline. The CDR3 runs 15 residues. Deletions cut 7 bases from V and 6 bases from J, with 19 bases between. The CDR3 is CASISPQGASNEQFF. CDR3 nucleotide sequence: TGTGCCAGCATTAGTCCACAGGGCGCGTCCAATGAGCAGTTCTTC.

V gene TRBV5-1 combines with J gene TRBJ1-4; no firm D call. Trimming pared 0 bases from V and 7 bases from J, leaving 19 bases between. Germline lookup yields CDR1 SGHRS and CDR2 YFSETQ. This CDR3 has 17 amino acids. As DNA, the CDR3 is TGCGCCAGCAGCTTGGCCTTTCCCCGAGGGAGTGGTGAAAAACTGTTTTTT. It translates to CASSLAFPRGSGEKLFF.

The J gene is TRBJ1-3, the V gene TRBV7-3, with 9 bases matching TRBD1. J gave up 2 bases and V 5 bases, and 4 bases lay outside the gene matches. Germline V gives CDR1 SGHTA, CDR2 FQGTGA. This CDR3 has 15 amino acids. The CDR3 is CASSLTGGTGNTIYF. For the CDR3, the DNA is TGTGCCAGCAGCCTTACAGGGGGCACTGGAAACACCATATATTTT.

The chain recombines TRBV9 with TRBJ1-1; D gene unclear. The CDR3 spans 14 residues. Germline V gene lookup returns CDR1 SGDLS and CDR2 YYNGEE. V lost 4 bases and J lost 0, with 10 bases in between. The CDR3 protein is CASSQNTVNTEAFF. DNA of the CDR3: TGTGCCAGCAGCCAAAATACAGTGAACACTGAAGCTTTCTTT.

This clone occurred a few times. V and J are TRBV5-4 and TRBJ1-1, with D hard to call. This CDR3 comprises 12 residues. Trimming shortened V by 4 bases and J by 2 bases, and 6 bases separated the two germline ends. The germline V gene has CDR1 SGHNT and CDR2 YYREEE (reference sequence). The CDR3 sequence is CASSRPNTEAFF. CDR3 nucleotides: TGTGCCAGCAGCCGGCCAAACACTGAAGCTTTCTTT.

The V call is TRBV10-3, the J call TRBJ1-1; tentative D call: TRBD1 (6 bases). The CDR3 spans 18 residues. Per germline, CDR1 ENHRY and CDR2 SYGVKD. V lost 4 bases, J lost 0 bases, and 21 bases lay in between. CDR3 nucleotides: TGTGCCATCAGTGCCTACCCGTCGGGGGGGCATATGAACACTGAAGCTTTCTTT. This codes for CAISAYPSGGHMNTEAFF.

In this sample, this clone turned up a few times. CDR3 bases: TGTGCCAGCAGCCCTTTGTCCGCGACCGGGGAGCTGTTTTTT. It encodes CASSPLSATGELFF. The gene calls are TRBV7-9 and TRBJ2-2; D is unresolved. V dropped 5 bases and J dropped 5 bases, with 12 bases sitting between them. The CDR3 extends over 14 amino acids. Germline V CDR1 and CDR2: SEHNR, FQNEAQ (reference sequence).

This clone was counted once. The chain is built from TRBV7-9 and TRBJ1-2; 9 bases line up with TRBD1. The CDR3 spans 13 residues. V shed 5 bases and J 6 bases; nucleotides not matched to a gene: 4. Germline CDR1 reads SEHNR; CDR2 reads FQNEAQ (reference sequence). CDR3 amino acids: CASSRGTGNGYTF. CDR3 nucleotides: TGTGCCAGCAGCCGGGGGACAGGGAATGGCTACACCTTC.

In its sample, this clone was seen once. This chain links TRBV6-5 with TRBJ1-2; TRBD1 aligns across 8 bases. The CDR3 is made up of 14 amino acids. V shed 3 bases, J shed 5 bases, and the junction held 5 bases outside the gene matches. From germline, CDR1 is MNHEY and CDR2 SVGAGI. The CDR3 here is CASSYRDRPYGYTF. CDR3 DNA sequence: TGTGCCAGCAGTTATCGGGACAGGCCATATGGCTACACCTTC.

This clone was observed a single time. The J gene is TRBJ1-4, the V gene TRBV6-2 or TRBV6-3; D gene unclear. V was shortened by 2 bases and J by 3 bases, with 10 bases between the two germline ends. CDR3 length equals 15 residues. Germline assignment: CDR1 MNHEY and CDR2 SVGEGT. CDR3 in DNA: TGTGCCAGCAGTTACGGGCAGACTTCTAATGAAAAACTGTTTTTT. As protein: CASSYGQTSNEKLFF.

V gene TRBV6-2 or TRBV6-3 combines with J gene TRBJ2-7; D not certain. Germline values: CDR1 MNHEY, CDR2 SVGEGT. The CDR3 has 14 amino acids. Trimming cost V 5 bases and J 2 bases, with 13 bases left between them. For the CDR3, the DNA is TGTGCCAGCAGTGTTTTGGATCGGCCCTACGAGCAGTACGTC. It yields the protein CASSVLDRPYEQYV.

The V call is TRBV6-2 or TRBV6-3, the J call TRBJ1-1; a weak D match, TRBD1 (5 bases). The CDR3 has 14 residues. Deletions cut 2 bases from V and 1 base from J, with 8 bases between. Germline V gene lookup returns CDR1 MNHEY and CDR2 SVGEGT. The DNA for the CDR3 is TGTGCCAGCAGTTACGTGCAGGGGAACACTGAAGCTTTCTTT. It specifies CASSYVQGNTEAFF.

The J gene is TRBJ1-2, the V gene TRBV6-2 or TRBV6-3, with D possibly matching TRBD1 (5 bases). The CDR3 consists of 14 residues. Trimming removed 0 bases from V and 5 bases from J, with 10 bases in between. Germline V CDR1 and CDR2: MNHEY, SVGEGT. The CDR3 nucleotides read TGTGCCAGCAGTTACTCTGGCAGGGAGTATGGCTACACCTTC. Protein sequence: CASSYSGREYGYTF.

The CDR3 nucleotides read TGTGCCAGCAGCCCACGGATAGAGAGGACAGTTAATGAAAAACTGTTTTTT. Translating gives CASSPRIERTVNEKLFF. The chain employs TRBV3-1 (or the pseudogene TRBV3-2) and TRBJ1-4; D may be TRBD1 (6 bases). This CDR3 has 17 residues. The germline V gene has CDR1 LGHDT and CDR2 YNNKEL (reference sequence). V was shortened by 4 bases and J by 4 bases, with 19 bases between the two germline ends.

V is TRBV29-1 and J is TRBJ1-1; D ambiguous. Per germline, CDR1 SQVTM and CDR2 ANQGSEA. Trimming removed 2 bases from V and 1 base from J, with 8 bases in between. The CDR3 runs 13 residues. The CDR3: CSVEPQPNTEAFF. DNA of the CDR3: TGCAGCGTTGAACCCCAGCCGAACACTGAAGCTTTCTTT.

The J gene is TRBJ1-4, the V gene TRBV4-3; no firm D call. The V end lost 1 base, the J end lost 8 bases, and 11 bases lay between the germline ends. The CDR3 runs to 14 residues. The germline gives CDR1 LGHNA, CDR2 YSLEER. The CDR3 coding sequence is TGCGCCAGCAGCCAAGGAAACTCGAGAGAAAAACTGTTTTTT. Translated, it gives CASSQGNSREKLFF.

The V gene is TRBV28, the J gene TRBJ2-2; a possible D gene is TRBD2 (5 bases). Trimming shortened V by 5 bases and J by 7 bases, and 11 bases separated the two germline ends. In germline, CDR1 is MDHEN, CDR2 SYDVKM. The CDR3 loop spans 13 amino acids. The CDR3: CASSLDGVGELFF. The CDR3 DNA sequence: TGTGCCAGCAGTCTCGACGGGGTCGGGGAGCTGTTTTTT.

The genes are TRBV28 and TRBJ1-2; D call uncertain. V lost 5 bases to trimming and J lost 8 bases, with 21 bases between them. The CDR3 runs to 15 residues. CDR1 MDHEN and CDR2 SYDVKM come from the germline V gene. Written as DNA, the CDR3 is TGTGCCAGCAGTCCCCACTCCGGGGTTCTTCACGGCTACACCTTC. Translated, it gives CASSPHSGVLHGYTF.

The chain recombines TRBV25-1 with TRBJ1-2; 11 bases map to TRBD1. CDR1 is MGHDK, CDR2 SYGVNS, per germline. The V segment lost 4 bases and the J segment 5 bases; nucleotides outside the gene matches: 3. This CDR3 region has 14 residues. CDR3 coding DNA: TGTGCCAGCAGTGTAGGGACAGGGGGGTATGGCTACACCTTC. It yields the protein CASSVGTGGYGYTF.

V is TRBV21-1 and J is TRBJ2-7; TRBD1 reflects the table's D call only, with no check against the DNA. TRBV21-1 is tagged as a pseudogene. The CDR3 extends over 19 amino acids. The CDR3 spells CASSNPRMTGGLRAYEQYV. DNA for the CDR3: TGTGCCAGCAGCAACCCCAGAATGACAGGGGGCCTAAGGGCCTACGAGCAGTACGTC.

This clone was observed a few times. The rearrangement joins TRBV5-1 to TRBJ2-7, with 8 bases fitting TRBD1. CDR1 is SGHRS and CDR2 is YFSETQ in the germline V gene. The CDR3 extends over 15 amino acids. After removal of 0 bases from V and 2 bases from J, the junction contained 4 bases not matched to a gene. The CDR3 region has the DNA TGCGCCAGCAGCTTGGGGGGGACAGGTCCCTACGAGCAGTACGTC. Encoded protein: CASSLGGTGPYEQYV.

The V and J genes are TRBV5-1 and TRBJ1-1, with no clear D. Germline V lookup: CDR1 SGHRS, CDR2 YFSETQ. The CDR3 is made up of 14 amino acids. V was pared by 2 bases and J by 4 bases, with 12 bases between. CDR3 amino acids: CASSLWVGPTEAFF. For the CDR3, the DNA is TGCGCCAGCAGCTTATGGGTCGGGCCCACTGAAGCTTTCTTT.